The rows below give T cell receptor beta chains drawn from one sample of a study of blood T cell repertoires in COVID-19. The data were produced by immunoSEQ multiplex PCR, yet TCRdb's version contains in-frame clones alone and is incomplete. Of approximately 170,000 clones listed, around 67% are singletons. Specimen: peripheral blood. All receptors come from a woman older than 75 with acute or convalescent COVID-19. Both conserved end residues are part of each CDR3. Fields, in order: clone size, V gene, J gene, D gene, CDR3 protein, CDR3 DNA. A D gene is named only where the DNA matches it firmly. Expanded clones are given a class, and other clones once, few, many or no size at all.

>NA|TRBV4-3|TRBJ2-3|TRBD2
CASSQDRAGGSTDTQYF
TGCGCCAGCAGCCAAGATCGCGCGGGAGGGAGCACAGATACGCAGTATTTT
>NA|TRBV5-1|TRBJ1-2|TRBD1
CASSEGTGVRYGYTF
TGCGCCAGCAGCGAAGGGACAGGGGTTCGTTATGGCTACACCTTC
>NA|TRBV7-2|TRBJ2-5|TRBD2
CASSPGTSGRIKTQYF
TGTGCCAGCAGCCCCGGGACTAGCGGGAGGATTAAGACCCAGTACTTC
>NA|TRBV18|TRBJ2-7|NA
CASSPESSYEQYF
TGTGCCAGCTCACCCGAGAGCTCCTACGAGCAGTACTTC
>NA|TRBV5-1|TRBJ2-1|TRBD2
CASSLVAGASYNEQFF
TGCGCCAGCAGCTTAGTAGCGGGAGCGTCCTACAATGAGCAGTTCTTC
>NA|TRBV5-8|TRBJ2-3|TRBD2
CASSLTVDGRGETDTQYF
TGTGCCAGCAGTCTTACCGTCGACGGGAGGGGGGAAACGGATACGCAGTATTTT
>many|TRBV5-5|TRBJ1-2|NA
CASSLEGNYGYTF
TGTGCCAGCAGCTTGGAGGGGAACTATGGCTACACCTTC
>NA|TRBV28|TRBJ2-3|NA
CASSSNWGVASASTDTQYF
TGTGCCAGCAGTTCTAATTGGGGGGTTGCCAGTGCTAGCACAGATACGCAGTATTTT
>few|TRBV2|TRBJ2-7|TRBD2
CASSRSLAGGEQYF
TGTGCCAGCAGTCGGTCCCTAGCGGGAGGCGAGCAGTACTTC
>NA|TRBV27|TRBJ2-1|TRBD2
CASSLTIAGEQFF
TGTGCCAGCAGTTTAACTATAGCGGGCGAGCAGTTCTTC
>NA|TRBV9|TRBJ1-4|NA
CASSASYSLVEKLFF
TGTGCCAGCAGCGCGTCATATTCCCTAGTAGAAAAACTGTTTTTT
>few|TRBV18|TRBJ2-1|TRBD2
CASSPYSIAGDYNEQFF
TGTGCCAGCTCACCTTACTCCATAGCGGGAGATTACAATGAGCAGTTCTTC
>NA|TRBV3-1/TRBV3-2|TRBJ1-1|NA
CASSQRAGAHSTEAFF
TGTGCCAGCAGCCAAAGAGCAGGGGCTCACTCCACTGAAGCTTTCTTT
>few|TRBV9|TRBJ2-2|TRBD2
CASSPRASGNTGELFF
TGTGCCAGCAGCCCCCGCGCTAGCGGGAACACCGGGGAGCTGTTTTTT
>NA|TRBV27|TRBJ2-5|NA
CASSLRSEETQYF
TGTGCCAGCAGTTTACGATCAGAAGAGACCCAGTACTTC
>NA|TRBV11-2|TRBJ1-1|TRBD1
CASNRGRGDTEAFF
TGTGCCAGCAACAGGGGGCGAGGGGACACTGAAGCTTTCTTT
>NA|TRBV5-1|TRBJ2-7|NA
CASSAVGGLTYEQYF
TGCGCCAGCAGCGCGGTGGGCGGGCTAACCTACGAGCAGTACTTC
>NA|TRBV2|TRBJ2-3|TRBD2
CASPSPLAGYMTDTQYF
TGTGCCAGCCCATCCCCCCTAGCGGGATATATGACAGATACGCAGTATTTT
>NA|TRBV28|TRBJ1-5|NA
CASSLFGGASRQPQHF
TGTGCCAGCAGTTTATTTGGGGGCGCGTCTCGACAGCCCCAGCATTTT
>NA|TRBV6-5|TRBJ1-4|NA
CASSYSTGRAYPLFF
TGTGCCAGCAGTTACTCGACGGGGAGAGCGTACCCACTGTTTTTT
>NA|TRBV5-4|TRBJ2-2|NA
CASSLKLNTGELFF
TGTGCCAGCAGCTTGAAACTTAACACCGGGGAGCTGTTTTTT
>NA|TRBV5-1|TRBJ2-1|NA
CASSLEGLAYNEQFF
TGCGCCAGCAGCTTGGAGGGGCTGGCTTACAATGAGCAGTTCTTC